The rows below give T cell receptor beta chains drawn from one sample of a study of blood T cell repertoires in COVID-19. The protocol was immunoSEQ multiplex PCR, while the TCRdb copy is restricted to in-frame clones and leaves out a portion. The sample lists 80,000 to 100,000 clones; 80% were seen once. Specimen: peripheral blood. The receptors come from a woman between 65 and 79 years old with acute or convalescent COVID-19. Each CDR3 is given with its conserved first and last residue. D genes are given only for firm matches. Expanded clones are given a class, and other clones once, few, many or no size at all.

j_call | v_call | clone_size | d_call | cdr3_aa | cdr3_nt
TRBJ2-5 | TRBV11-1 | - | - | CASSQGLLETQYF | TGTGCCAGCAGTCAGGGGCTATTGGAGACCCAGTACTTC
TRBJ1-4 | TRBV7-8 | - | - | CASSLSGGLGEKLFF | TGTGCCAGCAGCTTATCTGGGGGGTTGGGTGAAAAACTGTTTTTT
TRBJ2-3 | TRBV4-2 | - | - | CASSQESPPRTDTQYF | TGTGCCAGCAGCCAAGAGAGCCCTCCACGCACAGATACGCAGTATTTT
TRBJ2-2 | TRBV7-8 | few | TRBD2 | CASSLRETGELFF | TGTGCCAGCAGCTTGCGGGAGACCGGGGAGCTGTTTTTT
TRBJ1-1 | TRBV10-2 | - | TRBD1 | CASRDRGGTEAFF | TGCGCCAGCAGAGACAGGGGTGGCACTGAAGCTTTCTTT
TRBJ2-2 | TRBV10-2 | - | - | CASRTGTSTGELFF | TGCGCCAGCAGAACCGGGACTTCCACCGGGGAGCTGTTTTTT
TRBJ1-6 | TRBV7-2 | once | - | CASSLGPSRSYNSPLHF | TGTGCCAGCAGCTTAGGTCCGAGCCGCTCCTATAATTCACCCCTCCACTTT
TRBJ2-2 | TRBV5-1 | - | TRBD1 | CASSLAGTGFTGELFF | TGCGCCAGCAGCTTGGCCGGGACAGGTTTCACCGGGGAGCTGTTTTTT
TRBJ2-2 | TRBV5-5 | - | TRBD1 | CASSLAGQGSGELFF | TGTGCCAGCAGCTTGGCGGGACAGGGGTCCGGGGAGCTGTTTTTT
TRBJ1-1 | TRBV11-1 | - | TRBD1 | CASRLTGGAEAFF | TGTGCCAGCCGACTTACAGGGGGAGCTGAAGCTTTCTTT
TRBJ2-7 | TRBV13 | - | TRBD1 | CASSFDDRGFEQYF | TGTGCCAGCAGCTTCGATGACAGGGGTTTCGAGCAGTACTTC
TRBJ2-7 | TRBV2 | - | TRBD1 | CASSVDRGTYEQYF | TGTGCCAGCAGTGTCGACAGGGGAACCTACGAGCAGTACTTC
TRBJ2-7 | TRBV27 | - | - | CASTRAGAGSYEQYF | TGTGCCAGCACTCGAGCAGGGGCCGGGTCCTACGAGCAGTACTTC
TRBJ1-2 | TRBV6-2/TRBV6-3 | - | - | CASSYSTGMSYTF | TGTGCCAGCAGTTACTCGACAGGAATGAGCTACACCTTC
TRBJ2-1 | TRBV7-2 | - | TRBD2 | CASSFRTSGAFTGEQFF | TGTGCCAGCAGCTTTCGTACTAGCGGGGCCTTCACCGGTGAGCAGTTCTTC
TRBJ1-1 | TRBV6-6 | - | - | CASSHLRTEAFF | TGTGCCAGCAGCCACCTGCGCACTGAAGCTTTCTTT
TRBJ2-1 | TRBV7-8 | - | TRBD1 | CASSSRPGQGFYNEQFF | TGTGCCAGCAGCTCAAGGCCGGGACAGGGGTTTTACAATGAGCAGTTCTTC
TRBJ2-4 | TRBV28 | - | - | CASGEAVVGNIQYF | TGTGCCAGCGGCGAGGCGGTGGTTGGAAACATTCAGTACTTC
TRBJ2-2 | TRBV3-1/TRBV3-2 | - | TRBD2 | CASRQTSGRDTGELFF | TGTGCCAGCAGGCAGACTAGCGGGAGGGACACCGGGGAGCTGTTTTTT
TRBJ2-1 | TRBV18 | - | TRBD2 | CASSQLAVNNEQFF | TGTGCCAGCTCACAACTAGCGGTTAACAATGAGCAGTTCTTC
TRBJ1-2 | TRBV5-1 | once | TRBD1 | CASSPRQGDYGYTF | TGCGCCAGCAGCCCACGACAGGGAGACTATGGCTACACCTTC
TRBJ1-5 | TRBV5-5 | few | TRBD1 | CASSLDRVFQPQHF | TGTGCCAGCAGCTTAGACAGGGTCTTTCAGCCCCAGCATTTT
TRBJ2-7 | TRBV6-5 | - | - | CASARQGGAYEQYF | TGTGCCAGCGCTAGACAGGGAGGAGCCTACGAGCAGTACTTC
TRBJ1-2 | TRBV29-1 | once | TRBD1 | CSVEGGTGYGGYTF | TGCAGCGTTGAAGGTGGGACAGGGTACGGTGGCTACACCTTC
TRBJ2-3 | TRBV3-1/TRBV3-2 | - | TRBD1 | CASSQTGGFTDTQYF | TGTGCCAGCAGCCAAACAGGGGGTTTCACAGATACGCAGTATTTT
TRBJ1-5 | TRBV4-3 | - | - | CASSPYLQVGQPQHF | TGCGCCAGCAGCCCCTACTTGCAGGTAGGTCAGCCCCAGCATTTT
TRBJ1-4 | TRBV6-1 | - | TRBD1 | CASSERQGGKLFF | TGTGCCAGCAGTGAGCGACAGGGAGGAAAACTGTTTTTT
TRBJ2-7 | TRBV6-5 | - | TRBD1 | CASSRGQGAHEQYF | TGTGCCAGCAGTAGGGGACAGGGGGCCCACGAGCAGTACTTC
TRBJ2-7 | TRBV6-6 | - | - | CASRGSQGGGYEQYF | TGTGCCAGCAGGGGGAGCCAGGGGGGAGGTTACGAGCAGTACTTC
TRBJ1-2 | TRBV29-1 | - | TRBD1 | CSASDRGFYGYTF | TGCAGCGCCTCGGACAGGGGGTTCTATGGCTACACCTTC
TRBJ2-2 | TRBV28 | - | TRBD2 | CASKLLAAANTGELFF | TGTGCCAGCAAACTACTAGCGGCAGCGAACACCGGGGAGCTGTTTTTT
TRBJ1-2 | TRBV12-1 | - | - | CASSADGYYGYTF | TGTGCCAGCAGCGCCGACGGGTACTATGGCTACACCTTC
TRBJ2-6 | TRBV5-1 | - | TRBD1 | CASSLDRVSGANVLTF | TGCGCCAGCAGCCTAGACAGGGTGTCCGGGGCCAACGTCCTGACTTTC
TRBJ1-2 | TRBV10-3 | - | TRBD1 | CAISESGDRPLRMYGYTF | TGTGCCATCAGTGAGTCAGGGGACAGGCCCTTACGTATGTATGGCTACACCTTC
TRBJ2-1 | TRBV5-5 | few | - | CASSLGRDEQFF | TGTGCCAGCAGCTTGGGTCGGGATGAGCAGTTCTTC
TRBJ1-1 | TRBV28 | - | - | CASSSTGLQNTEAFF | TGTGCCAGCAGTTCAACGGGACTCCAGAACACTGAAGCTTTCTTT
TRBJ2-2 | TRBV7-9 | once | TRBD1 | CASSQNLQGAGELFF | TGTGCCAGCAGCCAGAACCTCCAGGGGGCCGGGGAGCTGTTTTTT
TRBJ2-6 | TRBV5-1 | - | - | CASSLGDSSGANVLTF | TGCGCCAGCAGCTTGGGGGACTCCTCTGGGGCCAACGTCCTGACTTTC
TRBJ2-7 | TRBV19 | - | - | CASSLGASYEQYF | TGTGCCAGTAGTTTGGGAGCTTCCTACGAGCAGTACTTC
TRBJ1-2 | TRBV28 | - | - | CASTGNYGYTF | TGTGCCAGCACAGGGAACTATGGCTACACCTTC
TRBJ2-5 | TRBV3-1/TRBV3-2 | - | TRBD2 | CASTILAGGRETQYF | TGTGCCAGCACCATACTAGCGGGAGGGCGTGAGACCCAGTACTTC
TRBJ2-2 | TRBV7-9 | - | - | CASSLEPGVELFF | TGTGCCAGCAGCTTAGAACCAGGGGTGGAGCTGTTTTTT